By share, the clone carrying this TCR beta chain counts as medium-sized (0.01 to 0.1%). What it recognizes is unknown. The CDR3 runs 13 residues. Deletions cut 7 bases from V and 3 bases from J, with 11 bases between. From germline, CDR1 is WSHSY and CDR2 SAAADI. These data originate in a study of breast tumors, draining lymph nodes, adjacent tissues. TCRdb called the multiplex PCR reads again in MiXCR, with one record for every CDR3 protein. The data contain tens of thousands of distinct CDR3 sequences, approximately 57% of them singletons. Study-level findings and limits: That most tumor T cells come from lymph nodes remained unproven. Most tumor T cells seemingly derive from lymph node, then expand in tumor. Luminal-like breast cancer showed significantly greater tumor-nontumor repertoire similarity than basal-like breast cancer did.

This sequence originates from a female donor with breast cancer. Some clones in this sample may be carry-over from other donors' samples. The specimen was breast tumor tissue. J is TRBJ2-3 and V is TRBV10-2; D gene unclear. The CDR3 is CASKLMTTDTQYF. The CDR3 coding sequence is TGCGCCAGCAAATTGATGACGACAGATACGCAGTATTTT.